The T cell receptor beta chain described here comes from a study of patients and donors after allogeneic stem cell transplantation. CDR3 length equals 16 residues. TCRdb called the RT-PCR reads again in MiXCR, with one record for every CDR3 protein. The sample consists of roughly 960,000 distinct CDR3 sequences, more than 15% of them appearing once. The V call is TRBV21-1, the J call TRBJ2-7; the DNA was not compared with TRBD2, the D call given in the table. TRBV21-1 is assigned pseudogene status. The source material was blood, either unsorted or a sorted T cell fraction (not recorded which). The sequence came from a human donor who was either an allogeneic HSCT recipient or a stem cell or donor lymphocyte infusion donor (not recorded which). It is not recorded whose cells these are; they may come from a transplant donor. CDR3 sequence (DNA): TGTGCCAGCAGCAAAGGAGGCGGCCGAGCGGGGTACGAGCAGTACTTC. It specifies CASSKGGGRAGYEQYF.